This TCR beta chain originates from a study of technical replicates of blood from several donors. This CDR3 is built from 21 residues. V trimming: 5 bases; J trimming: 6 bases; junction bases outside the gene matches: 21. Per the germline V gene, CDR1 is LNHDA and CDR2 is SQIVND (reference sequence). The repertoire was sequenced with immunoSEQ multiplex PCR; TCRdb's copy has only in-frame clones and lacks some. The sample consists of about 100,000 clones, roughly 95% of them appearing once. The gene calls are TRBV19 and TRBJ2-1; TRBD2 aligns across 14 bases. Sequenced material: T cells isolated from PBMCs. The clonotype originates from a human donor in good health. CDR3 coding DNA: TGTGCCAGTAGTTCCATCCTATCGGGACTAGCGGGAGTCTTTATCTCCAATGAGCAGTTCTTC. Its protein product is CASSSILSGLAGVFISNEQFF.